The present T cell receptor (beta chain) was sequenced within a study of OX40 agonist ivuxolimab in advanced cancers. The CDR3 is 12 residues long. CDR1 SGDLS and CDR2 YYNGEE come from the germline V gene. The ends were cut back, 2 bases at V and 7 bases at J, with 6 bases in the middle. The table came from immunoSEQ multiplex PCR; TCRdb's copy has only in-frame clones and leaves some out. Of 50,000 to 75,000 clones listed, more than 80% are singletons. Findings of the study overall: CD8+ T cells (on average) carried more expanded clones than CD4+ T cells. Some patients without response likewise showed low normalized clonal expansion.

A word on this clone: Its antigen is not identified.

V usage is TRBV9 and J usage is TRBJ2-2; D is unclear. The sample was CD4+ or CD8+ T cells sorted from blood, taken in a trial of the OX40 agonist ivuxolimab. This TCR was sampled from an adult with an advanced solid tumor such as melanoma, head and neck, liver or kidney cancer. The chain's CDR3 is CASSVTYGELFF. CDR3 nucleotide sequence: TGTGCCAGCAGCGTTACATACGGGGAGCTGTTTTTT.